Each of the 10 T cell receptor beta chains below was sequenced from the same sample in a study of blood T cell repertoires in COVID-19. The table came from immunoSEQ multiplex PCR; TCRdb's copy has only in-frame clones and leaves some out. The sample includes about 280,000 clones, around four fifths of them seen just once. The sample taken for sequencing was peripheral blood. These receptors were taken from a woman aged 45 to 65 who had recovered from COVID-19.

The chain carries TRBV9 and TRBJ2-1; a possible D gene is TRBD1 (6 bases). Germline assignment: CDR1 SGDLS and CDR2 YYNGEE. The germline V and J ends were trimmed by 0 bases and 5 bases, with 12 bases remaining between them. The CDR3 contains 15 residues. CDR3 sequence reads: CASSVVLGAHNEQFF. Here the CDR3 DNA reads TGTGCCAGCAGCGTAGTTTTGGGGGCCCACAATGAGCAGTTCTTC. The variable domain in full, with the rest retrieved from reference TRBV9 and TRBJ2-1, is DSGVTQTPKHLITATGQRVTLRCSPRSGDLSVYWYQQSLDQGLQFLIQYYNGEERAKGNILERFSAQQFPDLHSELNLSSLELGDSALYFCASSVVLGAHNEQFFGPGTRLTVL.

This chain uses TRBV2 with TRBJ2-1; 8 bases line up with TRBD2. The CDR3 extends over 13 amino acids. Unmatched junction bases numbered 5, after V lost 5 bases and J lost 8 bases. Germline V gene data show CDR1 as SNHLY and CDR2 as FYNNEI. The CDR3 loop is CASSLGLVDEQFF. For the CDR3, the DNA is TGTGCCAGCAGTTTGGGACTAGTCGATGAGCAGTTCTTC. Complete variable domain (other parts from reference TRBV2 and TRBJ2-1): EPEVTQTPSHQVTQMGQEVILRCVPISNHLYFYWYRQILGQKVEFLVSFYNNEISEKSEIFDDQFSVERPDGSNFTLKIRSTKLEDSAMYFCASSLGLVDEQFFGPGTRLTVL.

V and J are TRBV27 and TRBJ2-1, with 9 bases identical to TRBD2. The CDR3 runs 16 residues. After removal of 3 bases from V and 1 base from J, the junction contained 4 bases not matched to a gene. Germline values: CDR1 MNHEY, CDR2 SMNVEV (reference sequence). The CDR3 is CASSFSGRGSYNEQFF. The CDR3 DNA reads as TGTGCCAGCAGTTTTAGCGGGAGAGGATCCTACAATGAGCAGTTCTTC.

The chain carries TRBV5-5 and TRBJ2-3, with D hard to call. The CDR3 has 11 residues. Germline V gene sequence: CDR1 SGHKS, CDR2 YYEKEE (reference sequence). V was cut by 4 bases and J by 9 bases, with 9 bases left in between. CDR3 sequence: CASSKRVTQYF. In DNA form, the CDR3 reads TGTGCCAGCAGCAAAAGAGTAACGCAGTATTTT.

The V gene is TRBV25-1, the J gene TRBJ2-2; TRBD1 agrees at 7 bases. The trim removed 3 bases at V and 3 bases at J, leaving 10 bases unmatched. CDR3 length equals 17 residues. Germline V gene lookup returns CDR1 MGHDK and CDR2 SYGVNS. The CDR3 loop reads CASSEDLGTVYTGELFF. CDR3 DNA sequence: TGTGCCAGCAGTGAGGACCTCGGGACAGTTTACACCGGGGAGCTGTTTTTT.

The chain uses TRBV24-1 and TRBJ1-6; TRBD1 might be the D (5 bases). In germline, CDR1 is KGHDR, CDR2 SFDVKD. The CDR3 length is 14 residues. V was clipped by 3 bases and J by 7 bases, with 9 bases between them. The CDR3 DNA is TGTGCCACCAGTGATCGGGGACTAAATTCACCCCTCCACTTT. Its protein is CATSDRGLNSPLHF.

V usage is TRBV19 and J usage is TRBJ2-1; perhaps TRBD1 as D (6 bases). The germline gives CDR1 LNHDA, CDR2 SQIVND (reference sequence). The V gene lost 7 bases and the J gene lost 2 bases, with 9 bases spanning the gap. CDR3 length: 13 residues. Here the CDR3 reads CASTKGAYNEQFF. The CDR3, as DNA: TGTGCCAGTACGAAGGGGGCCTACAATGAGCAGTTCTTC.

Note on this clone: Within the sample, other DNA sequences also encode this same CDR3. The chain uses TRBV18 and TRBJ2-3; a weak D match, TRBD2 (5 bases). CDR3 length: 14 residues. CDR1 is KGHSH and CDR2 is LQKENI in the germline V gene. Trimming cost V 1 base and J 0 bases, with 5 bases left between them. In DNA form, the CDR3 reads TGTGCCAGCTCACCACAGCGGAGCACAGATACGCAGTATTTT. Translation: CASSPQRSTDTQYF.

This chain links TRBV6-2 or TRBV6-3 with TRBJ2-3; perhaps TRBD1 as D (6 bases). The length of the CDR3 is 16 residues. The germline CDR1 and CDR2 sequences are MNHEY and SVGEGT. The ends were cut back, 0 bases at V and 4 bases at J, with 14 bases in the middle. CDR3 sequence: CASSYSSQGWADTQYF. As DNA, the CDR3 is TGTGCCAGCAGTTACTCGAGCCAGGGGTGGGCAGATACGCAGTATTTT.

This chain uses TRBV5-1 with TRBJ1-5; D unresolved. The V gene lost 1 base and the J gene lost 5 bases, with 13 bases spanning the gap. The CDR3 length is 15 residues. CDR1 SGHRS and CDR2 YFSETQ come from the germline V gene. The DNA of the CDR3 is TGCGCCAGCAGCTTGTTTGCCGAACTCGATCAGCCCCAGCATTTT. Amino acid sequence: CASSLFAELDQPQHF.